This T cell receptor beta chain comes out of a study of PD-1 blockade in classical Hodgkin lymphoma. Every patient had relapsed following autologous stem cell transplantation, and cohorts differed in brentuximab vedotin exposure. The best responses consisted of complete response, partial response or progressive disease. V lost 6 bases and J 6 bases, leaving 18 bases between the germline ends. This CDR3 spans 15 amino acids. The V gene's germline CDR1 is WSHSY and CDR2 SAAADI. Study-wide findings and caveats: Repertoire differences have undefined causes, possibly disease activity or prior therapy. It was among complete responders that baseline diversity resembled that of newly diagnosed patients.

To note about this clone: Its specificity is not known.

TCRdb keeps only in-frame clones here, not all; method: immunoSEQ multiplex PCR. Of approximately 51,000 clones in the sample, approximately 70% were seen once. This chain links TRBV10-2 with TRBJ1-5, with a possible D match to TRBD1 (6 bases). The sequence was obtained from a human donor with classical Hodgkin lymphoma. This specimen consisted of peripheral blood mononuclear cells (PBMCs), obtained before the second cycle of nivolumab. The CDR3 nucleotides read TGCGCCAGCAGCTTGTTGTCAGGGGAGGGTCAGCCCCAGCATTTT. This codes for CASSLLSGEGQPQHF.